This T cell receptor (beta chain) was observed in a study of T cells after yellow fever vaccination. Study-level findings and limits: Reappearance after the booster was seen for most primary-vaccination clones, at 96% CD4 and 70% to 90% CD8. Contamination by abundant bulk-population clonotypes could be present in FACS-sorted repertoires.

The CDR3 contains 13 residues. Trimming left V 1 base short and J 3 bases short, with 6 bases between. CDR1 SGHDT and CDR2 YYEEEE come from the germline V gene. Template-switching 5'RACE yielded the TCR cDNA; a universal primer site and UMIs were added in the process. TCRdb itself ran the 5' RACE reads through MiXCR, one entry per CDR3 protein. The top ten clones hold about 13% of a sample with nearly 550,000 distinct CDR3 sequences, under 25% of them seen once. As concerns this clonotype: The target antigen is unknown.

The source of this sequence is a man younger than 40 who received the YFV17D yellow fever vaccine. The source material was PBMCs, sampled 15 days after the yellow fever booster vaccination. The chain carries TRBV5-6 and TRBJ2-3; D unresolved. The CDR3 region is CASSLTETDTQYF. The CDR3, as DNA: TGTGCCAGCAGCTTGACGGAAACAGATACGCAGTATTTT.